One and the same sample provided the 10 T cell receptor beta chains below, sequenced in a study of T cells in Graves' hyperthyroidism and ophthalmopathy (dated by TCRdb to between 2018 and 2021). Preparation of the library involved multiplex PCR. Reads for this sample came from an Illumina HiSeq 2000. TCR beta CDR3 regions were amplified from RNA transcripts. A first-round RT-PCR of the TCR CDR3 used the HTBI primer set with the Qiagen OneStep RT-PCR kit. The public reads were run again by TCRdb, first through fastp at Q25 and then through MiXCR, and only productive beta chains were kept. Every CDR3 protein is listed once, alongside the most common genes and DNA of its rows. This sample has 550,000 to 650,000 distinct CDR3 sequences in its table, and about 15% of those were observed once. The ten top clones hold approximately 15% of the sample. Sequences were obtained from blood. The source of these receptors is a woman aged 40 to 50 with Graves' hyperthyroidism.

This clonotype has a count of ten or more. The chain joins TRBV18 to TRBJ2-1; the D gene could be TRBD1 or TRBD2 (5 bases each). The CDR3 sequence is 14 residues long. Trimming stripped 1 base from V and 10 bases from J, with 14 bases between. Looked up from germline, CDR1 is KGHSH and CDR2 is LQKENI. This chain's CDR3 is CASSPLTRAGEQFF. The CDR3 DNA follows: TGTGCCAGCTCACCACTCACGAGGGCAGGGGAGCAGTTCTTC.

This clonotype was seen a handful of times. This rearrangement joins TRBV19 to TRBJ2-2; D gene uncertain. This CDR3 is built from 11 residues. V lost 10 bases and J 6 bases, leaving 9 bases between the germline ends. Germline V gene data show CDR1 as LNHDA and CDR2 as SQIVND (reference sequence). CDR3 DNA: TGTGCCACCCGTAGAGCCGGGGAGCTGTTTTTT. Its translation is CATRRAGELFF.

The chain recombines TRBV20-1 with TRBJ1-1, with D unclear. Germline-derived CDR1 and CDR2 are DFQATT and SNEGSKA (reference sequence). The CDR3 is 14 amino acids. V was clipped by 3 bases and J by 4 bases, with 15 bases between them. As DNA, the CDR3 is TGCAGTGCTAGGTACCCGGAAGGGTTCACTGAAGCTTTCTTT. Its translation is CSARYPEGFTEAFF.

This clonotype has a count of ten or more. The CDR3 DNA reads TGCGCCAGCTTCCAACCGGGACTAGCGGGAGTCGAGACCCAGTACTTC. Protein: CASFQPGLAGVETQYF. The chain combines TRBV5-1 with TRBJ2-5, with 14 bases that match TRBD2. With 7 bases clipped from V and 5 bases from J, the junction kept 10 bases outside the gene matches. The CDR3 runs 16 residues. From germline, CDR1 is SGHRS and CDR2 YFSETQ. Full variable domain (remainder filled in from reference TRBV5-1 and TRBJ2-5): KAGVTQTPRYLIKTRGQQVTLSCSPISGHRSVSWYQQTPGQGLQFLFEYFSETQRNKGNFPGRFSGRQFSNSRSEMNVSTLELGDSALYLCASFQPGLAGVETQYFGPGTRLLVL.

Regarding this clonotype: A read error may be the cause here, since a much bigger clone is one base away. The genes are TRBV10-1 and TRBJ2-3; D is possibly TRBD1 or TRBD2 (5 bases each). The CDR3 length is 13 residues. Looked up from germline, CDR1 is WNHNN and CDR2 is SYGVQD (reference sequence). V lost 2 bases, J lost 6 bases, and 9 bases lay in between. The CDR3, as DNA: TGCGCCAGCAGTGAGACGGGACGGGATACGCAGTATTTT. It yields the protein CASSETGRDTQYF.

This clonotype has at least ten counts. The rearrangement joins TRBV28 to TRBJ2-5; 13 bases are shared with TRBD2. Germline trimming cut 2 bases from V and 5 bases from J; bases unmatched to any gene: 5. The CDR3 length is 16 residues. Germline values: CDR1 MDHEN, CDR2 SYDVKM. The CDR3 DNA sequence: TGTGCCAGCAGTTTAGGGGGACTAGCGGGATGGGAGACCCAGTACTTC. This translates into CASSLGGLAGWETQYF. Supplemented by reference TRBV28 and TRBJ2-5, the full variable domain reads DVKVTQSSRYLVKRTGEKVFLECVQDMDHENMFWYRQDPGLGLRLIYFSYDVKMKEKGDIPEGYSVSREKKERFSLILESASTNQTSMYLCASSLGGLAGWETQYFGPGTRLLVL.

On this clonotype: Given a much more abundant clone one base away, this may be a read error. This sequence joins TRBV5-1 and TRBJ2-1; D uncertain. V shed 4 bases and J shed 12 bases, with 17 bases lying between them. The CDR3 is 13 amino acids. Germline values: CDR1 SGHRS, CDR2 YFSETQ. The CDR3 loop reads CASSPVGPGGQFF. The CDR3 DNA reads as TGCGCCAGCAGCCCCGTGGGCCCCGGTGGGCAGTTCTTC.

The chain links TRBV24-1 to TRBJ2-1, with D possibly being TRBD2 (6 bases). Looked up from germline, CDR1 is KGHDR and CDR2 is SFDVKD. V lost 4 bases, J lost 7 bases, and 19 bases lay in between. The CDR3 spans 16 residues. The CDR3 reads CATSDGPGVFGNEQFF. Written as DNA, the CDR3 is TGTGCCACCAGTGACGGCCCGGGGGTCTTCGGGAATGAGCAGTTCTTC.

This clonotype was counted between two and nine times. V is TRBV5-1 and J is TRBJ1-2; possible D gene TRBD1, 6 bases. The V end lost 5 bases, the J end lost 4 bases, and 15 bases lay between the germline ends. Germline CDR1 and CDR2: SGHRS and YFSETQ. The CDR3 loop spans 14 amino acids. The CDR3 nucleotides are TGCGCCAGCAGTTTTCTTGACAGGACCTATGGCTACACCTTC. It is translated as CASSFLDRTYGYTF.

The chain couples TRBV6-4 to TRBJ2-3, with 7 bases aligning to TRBD2. Losses at the gene ends were 1 base for V and 0 bases for J; bases not matched to a gene: 4. This CDR3 is built from 16 residues. In germline, CDR1 is MRHNA, CDR2 SNTAGT. The CDR3 nucleotides read TGTGCCAGCAGTGACTTTGGGGGAGGGAGCACAGATACGCAGTATTTT. This encodes CASSDFGGGSTDTQYF.